One sample yielded the 18 T cell receptor beta chains listed below, sequenced in a study of T cell repertoires in cytomegalovirus infection. MiXCR was run by TCRdb on the reads, yielding one entry per CDR3 protein. The table lists about 920,000 distinct CDR3 sequences, roughly 30% of them singletons. Their antigen targets remain unknown. Sequenced material: cultured CD8+ T cells from PBMCs, taken from culture after CMV antigen stimulation. The source of these receptors is a human donor in good health (CMV status not recorded). Some clones in this sample may be carry-over from other donors' samples.

The genes are TRBV24-1 and TRBJ2-1; 7 bases agree with TRBD1. The germline gives CDR1 KGHDR, CDR2 SFDVKD. This CDR3 comprises 14 residues. V lost 2 bases and J lost 5; bases outside the gene matches: 2. CDR3 nucleotides: TGTGCCACCAGTGATTCGGACAGGAACAATGAGCAGTTCTTC. Translation gives CATSDSDRNNEQFF.

This clonotype was found a few times. The chain combines TRBV12-3 or TRBV12-4 with TRBJ2-1; 9 nucleotides match TRBD2. There are 16 residues in the CDR3. The ends lost 7 bases at V and 6 bases at J; junction bases unmatched: 13. This CDR3 reads CASTSRPSGGTNEQFF. Written as DNA, the CDR3 is TGTGCCAGCACCTCGCGGCCAAGCGGGGGGACCAATGAGCAGTTCTTC.

This clonotype was picked up a small number of times. The gene calls are TRBV28 and TRBJ2-3; no reliable D call. The germline gives CDR1 MDHEN, CDR2 SYDVKM. Trimming removed 3 bases at V and 3 bases at J, with 19 bases between. This CDR3 has 17 residues. CDR3: CASSFSGQDDLTDTQYF. DNA for the CDR3: TGTGCCAGCAGTTTCTCGGGCCAAGACGACCTGACAGATACGCAGTATTTT.

This chain links TRBV4-2 with TRBJ1-4; D uncertain. Germline V gene data show CDR1 as LGHNA and CDR2 as YNFKEQ. This CDR3 is built from 13 residues. Trimming pared 1 base from V and 6 bases from J, leaving 6 bases between. The CDR3, as DNA: TGTGCCAGCAGCCAAGCTACGGATGAAAAACTGTTTTTT. Its translation is CASSQATDEKLFF.

J is TRBJ1-1 and V is TRBV6-5; the D is unclear. The CDR3 is 18 amino acids. The germline gives CDR1 MNHEY, CDR2 SVGAGI. Between the trimmed V and J ends, which lost 1 base and 6 bases, there was a span of 24 bases. In nucleotides, the CDR3 is TGTGCCAGCAGTTACTGGATTTCTAACCCCAAGAAAGAGGCTGAAGCTTTCTTT. Its translation is CASSYWISNPKKEAEAFF.

This clonotype was found a few times. The chain joins TRBV19 to TRBJ1-2; a possible D gene is TRBD1 (6 bases). CDR3 length: 15 residues. Germline V gives CDR1 LNHDA, CDR2 SQIVND (reference sequence). V gave up 7 bases and J gave up 1 base, with 16 bases separating them. The CDR3 sequence is CASTWTVYYNYGYTF. CDR3 in DNA: TGTGCCAGTACCTGGACAGTTTACTATAACTATGGCTACACCTTC.

The rearrangement uses TRBV9 and TRBJ1-6; 7 nucleotides line up with TRBD1. In germline, CDR1 is SGDLS, CDR2 YYNGEE. The CDR3 runs to 15 residues. V dropped 3 bases and J dropped 5; count of bases not matched to a gene: 5. The CDR3 spells CASSASGQNNSPLHF. As DNA, the CDR3 is TGTGCCAGCAGCGCGTCGGGACAGAATAATTCACCCCTCCACTTT. Supplemented by reference TRBV9 and TRBJ1-6, the full variable domain reads DSGVTQTPKHLITATGQRVTLRCSPRSGDLSVYWYQQSLDQGLQFLIQYYNGEERAKGNILERFSAQQFPDLHSELNLSSLELGDSALYFCASSASGQNNSPLHFGNGTRLTVT.

V is TRBV27 and J is TRBJ2-4; TRBD1 might be the D (6 bases). Trimming cost V 3 bases and J 6 bases, with 9 bases left between them. CDR3 length: 13 residues. Germline V lookup: CDR1 MNHEY, CDR2 SMNVEV (reference sequence). As DNA, the CDR3 is TGTGCCAGCAGTTTTGGGACACTAAACATTCAGTACTTC. Amino acids: CASSFGTLNIQYF.

This clonotype was observed a few times. The chain joins TRBV27 to TRBJ2-7; D gene uncertain. The germline V gene has CDR1 MNHEY and CDR2 SMNVEV (reference sequence). V was trimmed by 3 bases and J by 3 bases, leaving 12 bases between them. The CDR3 sequence is 14 residues long. In nucleotides, the CDR3 is TGTGCCAGCAGTTTGTCAGGCACCCTCTACGAGCAGTACGTC. This sequence encodes CASSLSGTLYEQYV.

V usage is TRBV27 and J usage is TRBJ2-1, with TRBD1 identical over 7 bases. The CDR3 is 14 amino acids. Unmatched junction bases numbered 7, after V lost 6 bases and J lost 5 bases. CDR1 is MNHEY, CDR2 SMNVEV, per germline (reference sequence). This CDR3 is CASRYGTVHNEQFF. CDR3 DNA: TGTGCCAGCAGATATGGGACAGTTCACAATGAGCAGTTCTTC.

About this clonotype itself: The germline gene is not matched at one end of the junction; a read error may be the cause. The V gene is TRBV6-6, the J gene TRBJ2-4, with D perhaps matching TRBD2 (7 bases). The germline CDR1 and CDR2 sequences are MNHNY and SVGAGI (reference sequence). This CDR3 comprises 12 residues. The CDR3 nucleotides are TGTGCCAGCTTTAACGGGGGGCCGCCTCTTAACTTC. It codes for CASFNGGPPLNF.

This clonotype was observed a handful of times. The chain uses TRBV11-2 and TRBJ1-4, with 7 nucleotides matching TRBD1. There are 14 residues in the CDR3. Germline V gene lookup returns CDR1 SGHAT and CDR2 FQNNGV. V lost 5 bases, J lost 4 bases, and 4 bases stayed unmatched. The CDR3 DNA follows: TGTGCCAGCAGCCCCGGGACAGATAATGAAAAACTGTTTTTT. It translates to CASSPGTDNEKLFF.

The rearrangement links TRBV12-3 or TRBV12-4 to TRBJ1-4, with D perhaps matching TRBD1 (5 bases). The V and J ends lost 3 bases and 0 bases respectively, with 23 bases between them. The CDR3 length is 20 residues. CDR3 loop: CASSFRTIGDSGSTNEKLFF. The CDR3 region has the DNA TGTGCCAGCAGTTTCAGGACTATAGGGGATTCGGGGTCAACTAATGAAAAACTGTTTTTT.

V and J are TRBV4-2 and TRBJ2-3; maybe TRBD1 (5 bases). Germline values: CDR1 LGHNA, CDR2 YNFKEQ. V gave up 1 base and J gave up 4 bases, with 15 bases separating them. The CDR3 has 16 amino acids. CDR3: CASSQARQIVPDTQYF. The CDR3 DNA is TGTGCCAGCAGCCAAGCCCGACAGATTGTGCCAGATACGCAGTATTTT.

The chain carries TRBV7-6 and TRBJ2-1; 7 nucleotides line up with TRBD1. With 5 bases clipped from V and 8 bases from J, the junction kept 6 bases outside the gene matches. CDR3 size: 13 residues. The germline V gene has CDR1 SGHVS and CDR2 FNYEAQ. CDR3 DNA sequence: TGTGCCAGCAGCCGACAGGGCTCTTATGAGCAGTTCTTC. It yields the protein CASSRQGSYEQFF. Complete variable domain (other parts from reference TRBV7-6 and TRBJ2-1): GAGVSQSPRYKVTKRGQDVALRCDPISGHVSLYWYRQALGQGPEFLTYFNYEAQQDKSGLPNDRFSAERPEGSISTLTIQRTEQRDSAMYRCASSRQGSYEQFFGPGTRLTVL.

Comment on this clonotype: Relative to the germline gene, one junction end is altered; a read error may explain this. The gene calls are TRBV6-1 and TRBJ1-2, with a tentative D call TRBD1 (6 bases). Looked up from germline, CDR1 is MNHNS and CDR2 is SASEGT. The CDR3 spans 15 residues. CDR3 bases: TGTGCCAGCACCCCTTACAGGGATCCGGGATATGACTACACCTTC. This sequence encodes CASTPYRDPGYDYTF.

This clonotype came up many times. The J gene is TRBJ2-3, the V gene TRBV7-6; TRBD2 matches 9 bases. The J segment lost 1 base and the V segment lost 4 bases, leaving 3 bases of the junction unmatched. Germline V gene lookup returns CDR1 SGHVS and CDR2 FNYEAQ. This CDR3 is built from 15 residues. For the CDR3, the DNA is TGTGCCAGCAGCTCAATAGCGGGGGGCACAGATACGCAGTATTTT. It translates to CASSSIAGGTDTQYF.

The rearrangement links TRBV25-1 to TRBJ2-2, with TRBD1 matching 7 bases. The V and J ends lost 9 bases and 6 bases, in that order; junction bases with no gene match: 4. The CDR3 is made up of 12 amino acids. The V gene's germline CDR1 is MGHDK and CDR2 SYGVNS. This chain's CDR3 is CASRGRAGELFF. The CDR3 region has the DNA TGTGCCAGTAGGGGGCGGGCCGGGGAGCTGTTTTTT.